This T cell receptor beta chain is from a study of shared clonotypes between healthy human individuals. Study details: Per donor, CD8 memory used one plate, CD8 naive used two, CD4 memory used three and CD4 naive used three.

Trimming removed 8 bases at V and 9 bases at J, with 28 bases between. The CDR3 contains 16 residues. Germline CDR1 reads SNHLY; CDR2 reads FYNNEI. A deep-level run was used for the assay. In replicate PCRs of sorted subsets, 150 to 200 ng DNA, approximately 32,000 T cell genomes, was used. TCRdb's table, derived via immunoSEQ multiplex PCR, lists solely in-frame clones and lacks some. The repertoire holds some 1,100,000 clones, with roughly 74% as singletons. The origin of this receptor is a man younger than 35 in good health. Some clones in this sample may be carry-over from other donors' samples. Material for sequencing was memory CD4+ T cells from PBMCs. Noted subset: CD45RA-negative fraction. This sequence joins TRBV2 and TRBJ2-5, with D perhaps matching TRBD2 (7 bases). CDR3 nucleotide sequence: TGTGCCAGCGGACCCCTGGGGGGGGGCGGCGGGTTGGCCCAGTACTTC. Residues: CASGPLGGGGGLAQYF.